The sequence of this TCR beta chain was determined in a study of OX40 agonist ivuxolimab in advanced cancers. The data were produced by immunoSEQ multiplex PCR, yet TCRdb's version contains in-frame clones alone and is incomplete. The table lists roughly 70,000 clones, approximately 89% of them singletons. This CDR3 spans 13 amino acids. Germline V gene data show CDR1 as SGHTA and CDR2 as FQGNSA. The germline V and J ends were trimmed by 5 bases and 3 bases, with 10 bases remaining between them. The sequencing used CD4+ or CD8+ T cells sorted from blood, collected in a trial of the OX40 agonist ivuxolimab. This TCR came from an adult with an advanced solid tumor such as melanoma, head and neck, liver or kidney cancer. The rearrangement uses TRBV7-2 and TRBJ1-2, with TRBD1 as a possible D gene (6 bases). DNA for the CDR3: TGTGCCAGCAGCCCGGACAGATACTATGGCTACACCTTC. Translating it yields CASSPDRYYGYTF. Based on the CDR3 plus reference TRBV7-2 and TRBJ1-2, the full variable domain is GAGVSQSPSNKVTEKGKDVELRCDPISGHTALYWYRQSLGQGLEFLIYFQGNSAPDKSGLPSDRFSAERTGGSVSTLTIQRTQQEDSAVYLCASSPDRYYGYTFGSGTRLTVV.